The clone carrying this T cell receptor (beta chain) was seen a handful of times. Its antigen is currently unknown. The germline V and J ends were trimmed by 1 base and 5 bases, with 15 bases remaining between them. This CDR3 is 15 amino acids long. Germline V gene lookup returns CDR1 SGDLS and CDR2 YYNGEE. This specimen comes from a study of cytomegalovirus exposure and HLA in healthy donors. Study observations and caveats: Earlier results showed most TCR beta V segments being productive about 87% or about 30% of the time.

Both 60 Vbeta primers and 13 Jbeta primers went into the PCR. This table comes from immunoSEQ multiplex PCR, and its TCRdb copy is limited to in-frame clones, with some not included. The sample has 200,000 or so clones; about 81% are singletons. Sequenced material: PBMCs. The chain couples TRBV9 to TRBJ2-5; D gene ambiguous. The sequence derives from a woman in her late teens or twenties in good health and CMV-seropositive. In DNA, the CDR3 is TGTGCCAGCAGCGTATATCAATCCGAGGCGGAGACCCAGTACTTC. Translating gives CASSVYQSEAETQYF.